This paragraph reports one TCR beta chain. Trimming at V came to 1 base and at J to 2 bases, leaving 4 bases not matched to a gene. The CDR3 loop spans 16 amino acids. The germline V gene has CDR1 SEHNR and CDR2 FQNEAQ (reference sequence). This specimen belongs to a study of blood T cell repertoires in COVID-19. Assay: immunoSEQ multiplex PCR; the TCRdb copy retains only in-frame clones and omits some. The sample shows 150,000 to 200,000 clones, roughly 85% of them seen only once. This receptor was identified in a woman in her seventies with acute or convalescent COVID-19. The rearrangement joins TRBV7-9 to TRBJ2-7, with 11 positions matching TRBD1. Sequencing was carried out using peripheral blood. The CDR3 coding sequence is TGTGCCAGCAGCTTAGGGGTGGGACAGGGGGCCTACGAGCAGTACTTC. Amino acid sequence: CASSLGVGQGAYEQYF. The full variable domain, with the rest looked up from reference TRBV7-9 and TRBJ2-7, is DTGVSQNPRHKITKRGQNVTFRCDPISEHNRLYWYRQTLGQGPEFLTYFQNEAQLEKSRLLSDRFSAERPKGSFSTLEIQRTEQGDSAMYLCASSLGVGQGAYEQYFGPGTRLTVT.